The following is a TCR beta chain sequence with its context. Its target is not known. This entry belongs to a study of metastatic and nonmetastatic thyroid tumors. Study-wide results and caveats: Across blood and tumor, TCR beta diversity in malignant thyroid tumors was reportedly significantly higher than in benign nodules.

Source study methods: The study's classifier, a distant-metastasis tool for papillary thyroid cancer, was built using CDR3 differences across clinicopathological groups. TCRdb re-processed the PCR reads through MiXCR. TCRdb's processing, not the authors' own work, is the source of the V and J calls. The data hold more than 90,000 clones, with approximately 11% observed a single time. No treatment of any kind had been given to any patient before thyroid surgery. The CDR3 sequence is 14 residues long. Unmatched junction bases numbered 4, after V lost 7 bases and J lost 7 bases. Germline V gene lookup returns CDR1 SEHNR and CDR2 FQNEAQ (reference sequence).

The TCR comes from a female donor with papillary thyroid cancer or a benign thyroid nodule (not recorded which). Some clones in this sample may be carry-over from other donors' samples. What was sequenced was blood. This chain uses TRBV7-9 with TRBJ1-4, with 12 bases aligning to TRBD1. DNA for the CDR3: TGTGCCAGCATCGGGACAGGGGGCTCTGAAAAACTGTTTTTT. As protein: CASIGTGGSEKLFF.